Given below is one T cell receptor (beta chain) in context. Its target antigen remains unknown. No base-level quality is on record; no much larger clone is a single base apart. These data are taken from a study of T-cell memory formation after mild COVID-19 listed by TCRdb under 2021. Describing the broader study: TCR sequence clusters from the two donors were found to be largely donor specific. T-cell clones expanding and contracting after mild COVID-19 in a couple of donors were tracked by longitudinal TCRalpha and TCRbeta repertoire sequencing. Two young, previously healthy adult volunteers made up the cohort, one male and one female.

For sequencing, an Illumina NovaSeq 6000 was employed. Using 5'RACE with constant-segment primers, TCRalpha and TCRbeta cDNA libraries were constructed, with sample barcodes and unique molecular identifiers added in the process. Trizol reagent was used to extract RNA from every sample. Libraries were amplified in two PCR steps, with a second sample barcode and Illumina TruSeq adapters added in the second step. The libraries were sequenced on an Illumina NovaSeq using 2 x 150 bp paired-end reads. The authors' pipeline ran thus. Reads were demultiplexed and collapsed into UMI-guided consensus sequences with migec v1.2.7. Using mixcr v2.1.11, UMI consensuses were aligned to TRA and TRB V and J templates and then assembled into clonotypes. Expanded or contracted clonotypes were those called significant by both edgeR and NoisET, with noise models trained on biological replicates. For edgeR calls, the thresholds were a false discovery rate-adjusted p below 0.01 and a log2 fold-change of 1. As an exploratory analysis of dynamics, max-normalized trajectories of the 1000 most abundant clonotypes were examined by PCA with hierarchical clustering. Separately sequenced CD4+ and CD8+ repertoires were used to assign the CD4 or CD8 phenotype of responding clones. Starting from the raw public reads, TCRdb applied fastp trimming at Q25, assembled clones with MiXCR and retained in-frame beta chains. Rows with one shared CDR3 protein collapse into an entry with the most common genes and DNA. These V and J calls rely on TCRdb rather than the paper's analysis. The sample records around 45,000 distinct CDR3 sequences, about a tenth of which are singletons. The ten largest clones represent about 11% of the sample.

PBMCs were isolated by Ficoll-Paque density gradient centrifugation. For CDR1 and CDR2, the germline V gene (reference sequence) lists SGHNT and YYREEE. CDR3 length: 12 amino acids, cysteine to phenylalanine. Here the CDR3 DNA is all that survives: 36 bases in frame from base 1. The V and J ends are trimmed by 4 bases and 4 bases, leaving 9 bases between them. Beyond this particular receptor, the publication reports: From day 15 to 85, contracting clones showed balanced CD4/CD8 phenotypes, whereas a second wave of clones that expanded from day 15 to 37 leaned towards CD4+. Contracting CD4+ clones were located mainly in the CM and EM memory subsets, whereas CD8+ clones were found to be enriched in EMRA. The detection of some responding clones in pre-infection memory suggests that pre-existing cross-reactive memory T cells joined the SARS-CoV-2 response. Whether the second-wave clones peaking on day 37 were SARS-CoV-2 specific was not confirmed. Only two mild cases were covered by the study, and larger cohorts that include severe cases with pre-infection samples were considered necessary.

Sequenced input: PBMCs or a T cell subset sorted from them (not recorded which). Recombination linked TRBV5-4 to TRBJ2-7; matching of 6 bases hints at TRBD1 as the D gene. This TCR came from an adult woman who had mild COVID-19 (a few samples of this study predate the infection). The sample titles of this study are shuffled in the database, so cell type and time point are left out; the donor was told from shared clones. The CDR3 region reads CASSTDSYEQYF. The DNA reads TGTGCCAGCAGCACGGACAGTTACGAGCAGTACTTC. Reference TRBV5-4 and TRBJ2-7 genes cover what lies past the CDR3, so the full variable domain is ETGVTQSPTHLIKTRGQQVTLRCSSQSGHNTVSWYQQALGQGPQFIFQYYREEENGRGNFPPRFSGLQFPNYSSELNVNALELDDSALYLCASSTDSYEQYFGPGTRLTVT.